Following are 2 T cell receptor beta chains from one sample sequenced in a study of multiple sclerosis patients with progressive multifocal leukoencephalopathy. TCRdb's table, derived via immunoSEQ multiplex PCR, lists solely in-frame clones and lacks some. The table shows tens of thousands of clones, with around 90% occurring only once. Time point of the sample: approximately 12 months of natalizumab therapy. The starting material was PBMCs, obtained from a patient treated with natalizumab. Receptors originate from a human donor with multiple sclerosis.

Here the CDR3 reads CASSLAGQSSPLSNYGYTF. The CDR3 DNA reads TGCGCCAGCAGCTTGGCCGGACAGAGCTCTCCACTTTCTAACTATGGCTACACCTTC. This sequence joins TRBV5-1 and TRBJ1-2, with D perhaps TRBD1 (6 bases). Germline V CDR1 and CDR2: SGHRS, YFSETQ. V lost 0 bases and J 0 bases, leaving 21 bases between the germline ends. The CDR3 loop spans 19 amino acids.

The V gene is TRBV18, the J gene TRBJ1-6; D gene ambiguous. Looked up from germline, CDR1 is KGHSH and CDR2 is LQKENI. The CDR3 extends over 14 amino acids. Trimming pared 4 bases from V and 5 bases from J, leaving 9 bases between. The CDR3 loop is CASSLRQNNSPLHF. As DNA, the CDR3 is TGTGCCAGCTCACTGAGACAAAATAATTCACCCCTCCACTTT. Combining the CDR3 with reference TRBV18 and TRBJ1-6 gives the whole variable domain NAGVMQNPRHLVRRRGQEARLRCSPMKGHSHVYWYRQLPEEGLKFMVYLQKENIIDESGMPKERFSAEFPKEGPSILRIQQVVRGDSAAYFCASSLRQNNSPLHFGNGTRLTVT.